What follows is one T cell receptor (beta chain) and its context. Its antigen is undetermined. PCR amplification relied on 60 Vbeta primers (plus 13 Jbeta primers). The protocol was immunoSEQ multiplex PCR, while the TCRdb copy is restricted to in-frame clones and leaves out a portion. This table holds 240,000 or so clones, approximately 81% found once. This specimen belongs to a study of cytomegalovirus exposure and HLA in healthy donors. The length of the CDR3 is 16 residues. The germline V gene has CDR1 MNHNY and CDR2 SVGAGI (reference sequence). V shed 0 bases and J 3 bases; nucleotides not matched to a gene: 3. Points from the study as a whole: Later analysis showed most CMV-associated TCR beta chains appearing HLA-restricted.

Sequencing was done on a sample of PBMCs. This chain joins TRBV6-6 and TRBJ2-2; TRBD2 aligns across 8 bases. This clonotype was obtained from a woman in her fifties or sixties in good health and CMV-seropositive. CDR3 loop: CASSYSSGSDTGELFF. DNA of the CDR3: TGTGCCAGCAGTTACTCCAGCGGGAGTGACACCGGGGAGCTGTTTTTT.